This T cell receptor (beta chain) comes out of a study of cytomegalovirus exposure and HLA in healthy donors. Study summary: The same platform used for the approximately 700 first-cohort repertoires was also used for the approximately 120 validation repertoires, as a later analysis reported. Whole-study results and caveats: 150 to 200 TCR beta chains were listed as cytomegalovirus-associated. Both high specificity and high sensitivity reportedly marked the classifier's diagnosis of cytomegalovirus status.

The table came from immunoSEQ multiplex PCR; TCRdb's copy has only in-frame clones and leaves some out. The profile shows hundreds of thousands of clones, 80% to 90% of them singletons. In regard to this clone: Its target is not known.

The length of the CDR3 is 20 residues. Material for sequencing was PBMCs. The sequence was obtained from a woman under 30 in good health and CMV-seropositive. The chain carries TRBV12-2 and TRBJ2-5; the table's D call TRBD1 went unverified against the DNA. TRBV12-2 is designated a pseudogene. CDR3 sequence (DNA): TGTGCAAGTCGCTTAAGGCCGGACAGCACAAATAACCGGTACCAAGAGACCCAGTACTTC. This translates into CASRLRPDSTNNRYQETQYF.